A single sample gave rise to the 29 T cell receptor beta chains below, sequenced in a study of CD8+CD57+ T cells in acquired aplastic anemia. TCR beta VDJ and CDR3 profiling used genomic DNA as template. Each CDR3 protein gets one entry after TCRdb re-called the reads with MiXCR. The repertoire holds 200,000 to 250,000 distinct CDR3 sequences, with almost 35% as singletons. The material sequenced was sorted CD4+, CD8+, or CD8+CD57+ T cells (not recorded which) from PBMCs. The source of these receptors is a human donor in good health, serving as a control.

This chain uses TRBV2 with TRBJ1-6; D uncertain. This CDR3 region has 12 residues. Trimming cost V 2 bases and J 9 bases, with 5 bases left between them. Germline V gene lookup returns CDR1 SNHLY and CDR2 FYNNEI. The CDR3: CASSERLSPLHF. The CDR3 region has the DNA TGTGCCAGCAGTGAACGCCTTTCACCCCTCCACTTT.

The chain joins TRBV7-2 to TRBJ2-3, with D unclear. V dropped 5 bases and J dropped 1 base, with 7 bases sitting between them. This CDR3 contains 13 residues. The germline V gene has CDR1 SGHTA and CDR2 FQGNSA. CDR3: CASSKWGTDTQYF. In DNA form, the CDR3 reads TGTGCCAGCAGCAAATGGGGCACAGATACGCAGTATTTT.

This clonotype was seen more than once but under ten times. CDR3 DNA sequence: TGCGCCAGCAGCCCGACAGGGACCTACTCTGGAAACACCATATATTTT. Residues: CASSPTGTYSGNTIYF. This rearrangement joins TRBV4-1 to TRBJ1-3; 7 bases line up with TRBD1. This CDR3 contains 16 residues. Unmatched junction bases numbered 6, after V lost 4 bases and J lost 0 bases. Per the germline V gene, CDR1 is MGHRA and CDR2 is YSYEKL.

This clonotype was counted a few times. The chain carries TRBV6-5 and TRBJ1-1; D unclear. Trimming took 2 bases from V and 6 from J, leaving 13 bases between them. The germline gives CDR1 MNHEY, CDR2 SVGAGI. The CDR3 is 14 residues long. The CDR3 region is CASSYRGLSAEAFF. The CDR3 coding sequence is TGTGCCAGCAGTTACCGCGGTTTATCCGCTGAAGCTTTCTTT.

This clonotype was detected many times. The rearrangement uses TRBV19 and TRBJ2-7, with 8 positions matching TRBD1. Germline trimming cut 5 bases from V and 6 bases from J; bases unmatched to any gene: 6. The CDR3 sequence is 13 residues long. Germline CDR1 and CDR2: LNHDA and SQIVND (reference sequence). The CDR3 DNA reads as TGTGCCAGTAGTCCAGGACAGGGTACCGAGCAGTACTTC. This gives the protein CASSPGQGTEQYF.

Regarding this clonotype: This could be a read error, since a much larger clone is one nucleotide away. The chain has TRBV7-9 and TRBJ2-7; D perhaps matches TRBD2 (5 bases). The CDR3 covers 15 residues. The germline V gene encodes CDR1 SEHNR and CDR2 FQNEAQ (reference sequence). The DNA for the CDR3 is TGTGCCTGCAGCTTAGCGCTATGGGGCTCCTACGAGCAGTACTTC. Residues: CACSLALWGSYEQYF.

The chain is built from TRBV20-1 and TRBJ2-6; D may be TRBD1 or TRBD2 (5 bases each). From germline, CDR1 is DFQATT and CDR2 SNEGSKA (reference sequence). V lost 6 bases and J lost 0, with 12 bases in between. The CDR3 sequence is 15 residues long. The CDR3 DNA is TGCAGTGCCCCGGGACCGAGCTCTGGGGCCAACGTCCTGACTTTC. Its protein product is CSAPGPSSGANVLTF.

V is TRBV20-1 and J is TRBJ1-1; 8 bases align to TRBD1. CDR1 is DFQATT, CDR2 SNEGSKA, per germline (reference sequence). CDR3 length: 14 residues. Trimming cost V 0 bases and J 6 bases; bases outside gene matches: 6. CDR3 nucleotide sequence: TGCAGTGCTAGAGATGACAGGGGTGCCGCTGAAGCTTTCTTT. This translates into CSARDDRGAAEAFF.

This clonotype appeared many times. The CDR3 loop is CASSLVGNQPQHF. CDR3 in DNA: TGTGCCAGCAGCTTAGTCGGCAATCAGCCCCAGCATTTT. J is TRBJ1-5 and V is TRBV7-9; no clear D gene. Germline V gene sequence: CDR1 SEHNR, CDR2 FQNEAQ (reference sequence). V lost 1 base to trimming and J lost 2 bases, with 3 bases between them. The CDR3 is 13 amino acids.

The J gene is TRBJ1-1, the V gene TRBV29-1; D is uncertain. V lost 4 bases and J lost 1, with 10 bases in between. Germline lookup yields CDR1 SQVTM and CDR2 ANQGSEA. The CDR3 totals 13 residues. CDR3 loop: CSVAGETNTEAFF. CDR3 in DNA: TGCAGCGTTGCCGGGGAGACGAACACTGAAGCTTTCTTT.

The chain employs TRBV6-5 and TRBJ2-7; 7 positions agree with TRBD2. Germline V gene lookup returns CDR1 MNHEY and CDR2 SVGAGI. V was clipped by 3 bases and J by 1 base; unmatched bases: 9. The CDR3 has 16 amino acids. In nucleotides, the CDR3 is TGTGCCAGCAGTTATTGGGCGGGGGTCCTTTCCTACGAGCAGTACTTC. It codes for CASSYWAGVLSYEQYF.

This clonotype was seen repeatedly, ten times or more. This chain connects TRBV20-1 to TRBJ2-3, with TRBD2 matching 9 bases. Germline V gives CDR1 DFQATT, CDR2 SNEGSKA (reference sequence). The CDR3 consists of 14 residues. The V and J ends lost 5 bases and 1 base, in that order; junction bases with no gene match: 4. CDR3: CSALLAGGTDTQYF. The CDR3, as DNA: TGCAGTGCTCTATTAGCGGGAGGCACAGATACGCAGTATTTT.

This clonotype showed up many times. V usage is TRBV5-1 and J usage is TRBJ2-7; 15 bases are shared with TRBD2. The CDR3 has 15 amino acids. V was clipped by 4 bases and J by 7 bases; unmatched bases: 6. Germline loops: CDR1 SGHRS, CDR2 YFSETQ. In nucleotides, the CDR3 is TGCGCCAGCAGCCGCCAGGGACTAGCGGGAGGTGAGCAGTACTTC. Protein: CASSRQGLAGGEQYF.

V usage is TRBV29-1 and J usage is TRBJ1-2; D is perhaps TRBD1 (6 bases). V was shortened by 7 bases and J by 8 bases, with 17 bases between the two germline ends. Germline V gene lookup returns CDR1 SQVTM and CDR2 ANQGSEA. The CDR3 sequence is 12 residues long. The CDR3 sequence is CSAGGRVDGYTF. The CDR3 DNA is TGCAGCGCTGGGGGCAGGGTTGACGGCTACACCTTC. Based on the CDR3 plus reference TRBV29-1 and TRBJ1-2, the full variable domain is SAVISQKPSRDICQRGTSLTIQCQVDSQVTMMFWYRQQPGQSLTLIATANQGSEATYESGFVIDKFPISRPNLTFSTLTVSNMSPEDSSIYLCSAGGRVDGYTFGSGTRLTVV.

About this clonotype: It may be a read error: a sequence one base away is much more abundant. The J gene is TRBJ2-7, the V gene TRBV2, with D perhaps TRBD2 (5 bases). The CDR3 has 11 amino acids. From germline, CDR1 is SNHLY and CDR2 FYNNEI. V was shortened by 5 bases and J by 9 bases, with 11 bases between the two germline ends. CDR3 in amino acids: CASSSGVRQYF. In nucleotides, the CDR3 is TGTGCCAGCAGTTCCGGGGTTCGGCAGTACTTC.

This clonotype was observed at least ten times. The gene calls are TRBV5-8 and TRBJ1-2; perhaps TRBD1 as D (5 bases). CDR1 and CDR2 from the germline V gene are SGHTS and YDEGEE. This CDR3 spans 15 amino acids. Between the trimmed V and J ends, which lost 3 bases and 3 bases, there was a span of 15 bases. The DNA for the CDR3 is TGTGCCAGCAGCTCAGCCTCCGGGGCGGACTATGGCTACACCTTC. Protein sequence: CASSSASGADYGYTF.

This sequence joins TRBV19 and TRBJ2-2; D unclear. Trimming left V 3 bases short and J 1 base short, with 6 bases between. Germline loops: CDR1 LNHDA, CDR2 SQIVND (reference sequence). The CDR3 is 14 residues long. The CDR3 nucleotides are TGTGCCAGTAGTATCGGCCTGAACACCGGGGAGCTGTTTTTT. It codes for CASSIGLNTGELFF.

This clonotype has a handful of counts. This rearrangement joins TRBV5-1 to TRBJ2-4, with 8 bases lining up with TRBD1. The CDR3 spans 15 residues. Trimming removed 4 bases from V and 2 bases from J; junction bases left unmatched: 5. Germline V lookup: CDR1 SGHRS, CDR2 YFSETQ. CDR3 DNA: TGCGCCAGCAGCAGGACAGGGTATTCCAAAAACATTCAGTACTTC. It encodes CASSRTGYSKNIQYF. The full variable domain, with the rest looked up from reference TRBV5-1 and TRBJ2-4, is KAGVTQTPRYLIKTRGQQVTLSCSPISGHRSVSWYQQTPGQGLQFLFEYFSETQRNKGNFPGRFSGRQFSNSRSEMNVSTLELGDSALYLCASSRTGYSKNIQYFGAGTRLSVL.

This clonotype was observed a handful of times. The chain is built from TRBV3-1 and TRBJ2-7, with 12 bases that match TRBD2. V lost 6 bases and J lost 1; bases outside the gene matches: 13. In germline, CDR1 is LGHDT, CDR2 YNNKEL (reference sequence). The CDR3 extends over 18 amino acids. CDR3 in DNA: TGTGCCAGCAGTCGCACCTTCAGGACTAGCGGGGATTCCTACGAGCAGTACTTC. Translation gives CASSRTFRTSGDSYEQYF.

This clonotype was recorded at least ten times. The chain recombines TRBV7-2 with TRBJ1-2; D unresolved. Trimming removed 1 base at V and 2 bases at J, with 2 bases between. The CDR3 covers 12 residues. CDR1 is SGHTA and CDR2 is FQGNSA in the germline V gene. CDR3 DNA sequence: TGTGCCAGCAGCTTAGACAACTATGGCTACACCTTC. Its translation: CASSLDNYGYTF.

In its sample, this clonotype was seen many times. The V call is TRBV29-1, the J call TRBJ2-7; D possibly corresponds to TRBD1 (5 bases). The CDR3 spans 12 residues. CDR1 is SQVTM and CDR2 is ANQGSEA in the germline V gene. V was clipped by 7 bases and J by 2 bases, with 12 bases between them. The CDR3 loop is CSARTDTYEQYF. The CDR3 bases are TGCAGCGCGCGGACGGACACCTACGAGCAGTACTTC.

The chain combines TRBV29-1 with TRBJ1-2; D might be TRBD1 (6 bases). Germline V lookup: CDR1 SQVTM, CDR2 ANQGSEA. The V end was cut by 3 bases, the J end by 2 bases, with 13 bases between. This CDR3 comprises 14 residues. DNA for the CDR3: TGCAGCGTTGATAAGGTGGGGACAAACTATGGCTACACCTTC. Protein sequence: CSVDKVGTNYGYTF. Full variable domain (remainder filled in from reference TRBV29-1 and TRBJ1-2): SAVISQKPSRDICQRGTSLTIQCQVDSQVTMMFWYRQQPGQSLTLIATANQGSEATYESGFVIDKFPISRPNLTFSTLTVSNMSPEDSSIYLCSVDKVGTNYGYTFGSGTRLTVV.

In its sample, this clonotype was seen many times. The chain employs TRBV29-1 and TRBJ2-3, with D perhaps TRBD2 (6 bases). Per the germline V gene, CDR1 is SQVTM and CDR2 is ANQGSEA. This CDR3 has 15 amino acids. V shed 4 bases and J shed 0 bases, with 14 bases lying between them. In nucleotides, the CDR3 is TGCAGCGTTGGGGGGACTCATACTAGCACAGATACGCAGTATTTT. Amino acid sequence: CSVGGTHTSTDTQYF.

This clonotype was picked up many times. This rearrangement joins TRBV20-1 to TRBJ1-5; D not resolved. The CDR3 is 13 residues long. Trimming removed 0 bases at V and 9 bases at J, with 12 bases between. The germline V gene encodes CDR1 DFQATT and CDR2 SNEGSKA (reference sequence). CDR3 region: CSARELRAGPQHF. The CDR3 coding sequence is TGCAGTGCTAGAGAATTACGAGCAGGGCCCCAGCATTTT.

CDR3 sequence: CASSEPVRGGGLNEQFF. The DNA of the CDR3 is TGTGCCAGCAGTGAACCCGTAAGGGGGGGAGGGCTCAATGAGCAGTTCTTC. The rearrangement links TRBV25-1 to TRBJ2-1, with D tentatively TRBD2 (7 bases). In germline, CDR1 is MGHDK, CDR2 SYGVNS. This CDR3 contains 17 residues. Trimming shortened V by 2 bases and J by 6 bases, and 20 bases separated the two germline ends. Looking up the rest from reference TRBV25-1 and TRBJ2-1 gives the full variable domain: EADIYQTPRYLVIGTGKKITLECSQTMGHDKMYWYQQDPGMELHLIHYSYGVNSTEKGDLSSESTVSRIRTEHFPLTLESARPSHTSQYLCASSEPVRGGGLNEQFFGPGTRLTVL.

This clonotype appeared a single time. A much larger clone sits a single nucleotide away, making a read error possible. The rearrangement uses TRBV11-1 and TRBJ2-7; the D gene is possibly TRBD2 (6 bases). Trimming took 4 bases from V and 1 from J, leaving 17 bases between them. Looked up from germline, CDR1 is SGHAT and CDR2 is FQDESV (reference sequence). This CDR3 spans 16 amino acids. DNA for the CDR3: TGTGCCAGCAGCTCAAGGTCGGGGAGGCCTTCCTACGAGCAGTACTTC. Protein sequence: CASSSRSGRPSYEQYF.

This clonotype was counted ten times or more. The CDR3 DNA is TGTGCCAGCAACCCCCTCACAGGGGTCTATGGCTACACCTTC. The encoded protein is CASNPLTGVYGYTF. The chain couples TRBV7-9 to TRBJ1-2, with 7 bases lining up with TRBD1. The V segment lost 7 bases and the J segment 4 bases; nucleotides outside the gene matches: 9. The CDR3 has 14 amino acids. Germline CDR1 SEHNR, CDR2 FQNEAQ (reference sequence).

In the case of this clonotype: A clone one base away is much larger, so this may be a read error. The chain recombines TRBV6-2 or TRBV6-3 with TRBJ2-7; perhaps D is TRBD1 or TRBD2 (5 bases each). CDR1 is MNHEY and CDR2 is SVGEGT in the germline V gene. The CDR3 extends over 12 amino acids. The CDR3 sequence: CAGRGDSYEQYF. Here the CDR3 DNA reads TGTGCCGGCAGAGGGGACTCCTACGAGCAGTACTTC.

This clonotype was seen ten or more times. The chain uses TRBV5-1 and TRBJ2-7; perhaps TRBD1 as D (6 bases). The CDR3 contains 13 residues. V lost 4 bases to trimming and J lost 7 bases, with 15 bases between them. The germline V gene encodes CDR1 SGHRS and CDR2 YFSETQ. The CDR3 is CASSRDTIREQYF. The CDR3 DNA follows: TGCGCCAGCAGCCGGGACACCATTCGGGAGCAGTACTTC.